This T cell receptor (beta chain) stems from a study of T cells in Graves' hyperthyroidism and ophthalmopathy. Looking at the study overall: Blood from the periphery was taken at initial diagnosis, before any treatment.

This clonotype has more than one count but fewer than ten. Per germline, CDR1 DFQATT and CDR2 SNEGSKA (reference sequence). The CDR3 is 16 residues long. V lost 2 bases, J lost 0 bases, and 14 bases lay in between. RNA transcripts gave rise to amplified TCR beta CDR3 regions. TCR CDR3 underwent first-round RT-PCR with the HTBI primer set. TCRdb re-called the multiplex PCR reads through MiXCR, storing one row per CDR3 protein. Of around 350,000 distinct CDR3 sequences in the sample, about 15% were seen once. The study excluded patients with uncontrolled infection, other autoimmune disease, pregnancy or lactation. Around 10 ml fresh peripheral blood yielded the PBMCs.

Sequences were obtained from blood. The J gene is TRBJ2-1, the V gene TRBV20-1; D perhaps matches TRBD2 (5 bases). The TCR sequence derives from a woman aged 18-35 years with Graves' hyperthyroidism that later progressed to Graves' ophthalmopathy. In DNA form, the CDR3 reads TGCAGTGCTAGATTAACCTCAGCGGCCTCCTACAATGAGCAGTTCTTC. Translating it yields CSARLTSAASYNEQFF.